Below, one T cell receptor (beta chain) is given with its context. This sample was taken from a study of T cell responses to AZD1222 COVID-19 vaccine. Study-wide background: Pooling was applied to second doses at about 4 or about 12 weeks.

Trimming stripped 3 bases from V and 5 bases from J, with 10 bases between. Germline lookup yields CDR1 MNHEY and CDR2 SVGEGT. The CDR3 sequence is 13 residues long. This table comes from immunoSEQ multiplex PCR, and its TCRdb copy is limited to in-frame clones, with some not included. The sample holds tens of thousands of clones; approximately 90% are singletons and the top ten take more than 5%. This clonotype originated in an adult in good health. The sample was peripheral blood, taken on day 0 of AZD1222 vaccination. This sequence joins TRBV6-2 or TRBV6-3 and TRBJ1-2; no definite D call. The CDR3 protein is CASSYRAAYGYTF. DNA of the CDR3: TGTGCCAGCAGTTATAGGGCAGCTTATGGCTACACCTTC.